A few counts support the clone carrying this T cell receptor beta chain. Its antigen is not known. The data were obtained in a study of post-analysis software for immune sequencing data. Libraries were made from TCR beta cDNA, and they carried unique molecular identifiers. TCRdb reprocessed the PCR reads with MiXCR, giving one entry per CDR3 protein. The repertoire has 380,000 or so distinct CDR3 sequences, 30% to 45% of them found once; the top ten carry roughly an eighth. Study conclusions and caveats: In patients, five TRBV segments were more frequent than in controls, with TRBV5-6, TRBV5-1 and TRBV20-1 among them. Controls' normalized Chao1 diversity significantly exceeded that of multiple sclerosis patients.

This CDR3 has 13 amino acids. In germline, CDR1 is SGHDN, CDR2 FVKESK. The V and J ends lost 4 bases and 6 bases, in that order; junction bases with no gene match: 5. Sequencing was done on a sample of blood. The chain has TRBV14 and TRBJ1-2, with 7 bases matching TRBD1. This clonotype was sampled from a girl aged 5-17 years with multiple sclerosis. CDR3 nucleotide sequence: TGTGCCAGCAGCCGAGACAGGGTGCATGGCTACACCTTC. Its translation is CASSRDRVHGYTF. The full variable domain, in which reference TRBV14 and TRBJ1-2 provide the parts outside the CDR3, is EAGVTQFPSHSVIEKGQTVTLRCDPISGHDNLYWYRRVMGKEIKFLLHFVKESKQDESGMPNNRFLAERTGGTYSTLKVQPAELEDSGVYFCASSRDRVHGYTFGSGTRLTVV.